This T cell receptor (beta chain) is from a study of cytomegalovirus exposure and HLA in healthy donors. As for the study in general: Around 80 million unique TCR sequences came from HLA-typed donors in an early release.

This CDR3 has 14 amino acids. With 3 bases clipped from V and 6 bases from J, the junction kept 6 bases outside the gene matches. The germline V gene has CDR1 SNHLY and CDR2 FYNNEI. General study points: Because they were indistinguishable, some V segments, including TRBV6-2 and TRBV6-3, were excluded. Cytomegalovirus-associated TCR beta chains were listed, numbering 150 to 200. Most TCR beta V segments were productive about 87% or about 30% of the time in an earlier analysis.

PCR used 60 Vbeta primers and 13 Jbeta primers. Method: immunoSEQ multiplex PCR; TCRdb's copy keeps in-frame clones and lacks some. The repertoire includes about 82,000 clones, roughly 80% of them detected once, and 13% sits in the top ten. On this clone: What it recognizes is unknown.

The sequencing sample was made of PBMCs. The chain uses TRBV2 and TRBJ1-1; 8 bases are shared with TRBD1. The receptor was isolated from a human donor in good health. This CDR3 reads CASSEGRGPPEAFF. CDR3 DNA sequence: TGTGCCAGCAGTGAGGGCAGGGGGCCCCCTGAAGCTTTCTTT. Full variable domain (rest looked up from reference TRBV2 and TRBJ1-1): EPEVTQTPSHQVTQMGQEVILRCVPISNHLYFYWYRQILGQKVEFLVSFYNNEISEKSEIFDDQFSVERPDGSNFTLKIRSTKLEDSAMYFCASSEGRGPPEAFFGQGTRLTVV.